Listed here are 6 T cell receptor beta chains from one sample, sequenced in a study of blood T cell repertoires in COVID-19. The protocol was immunoSEQ multiplex PCR, while the TCRdb copy is restricted to in-frame clones and leaves out a portion. The sample yields roughly 140,000 clones, around 87% seen once. Sequenced material: peripheral blood. These receptors were taken from a middle-aged woman with acute or convalescent COVID-19.

In its sample, this clone was seen a few times. The chain carries TRBV5-6 and TRBJ1-5, with 7 nucleotides matching TRBD1. Germline-derived CDR1 and CDR2 are SGHDT and YYEEEE. The V segment lost 4 bases and the J segment 3 bases; nucleotides outside the gene matches: 10. The CDR3 runs to 16 residues. Written as DNA, the CDR3 is TGTGCCAGCAGCGTCTCCGGGACAGTCGTCAATCAGCCCCAGCATTTT. This encodes CASSVSGTVVNQPQHF.

This rearrangement joins TRBV19 to TRBJ2-7; D might be TRBD1 (6 bases). The CDR3 runs to 15 residues. V was trimmed by 4 bases and J by 2 bases, leaving 15 bases between them. The germline V gene has CDR1 LNHDA and CDR2 SQIVND (reference sequence). CDR3 nucleotides: TGTGCCAGTAGTAAACAGGGTTATGCGGCCTACGAGCAGTACTTC. As protein: CASSKQGYAAYEQYF. The full variable domain, with the rest looked up from reference TRBV19 and TRBJ2-7, is DGGITQSPKYLFRKEGQNVTLSCEQNLNHDAMYWYRQDPGQGLRLIYYSQIVNDFQKGDIAEGYSVSREKKESFPLTVTSAQKNPTAFYLCASSKQGYAAYEQYFGPGTRLTVT.

The chain has TRBV5-1 and TRBJ2-3, with 8 bases that match TRBD2. Trimming cost V 7 bases and J 4 bases; bases outside gene matches: 23. CDR1 and CDR2 (germline): SGHRS, YFSETQ. CDR3 size: 19 residues. The CDR3 bases are TGCGCCAGCCATGACCCCCCCGCGGGGGGATCTTTCCGGTCAGATACGCAGTATTTT. Encoded protein: CASHDPPAGGSFRSDTQYF. The whole variable domain, remainder taken from reference TRBV5-1 and TRBJ2-3, is KAGVTQTPRYLIKTRGQQVTLSCSPISGHRSVSWYQQTPGQGLQFLFEYFSETQRNKGNFPGRFSGRQFSNSRSEMNVSTLELGDSALYLCASHDPPAGGSFRSDTQYFGPGTRLTVL.

The genes are TRBV27 and TRBJ1-4; the D gene is possibly TRBD1 (6 bases). Trimming cost V 3 bases and J 8 bases, with 19 bases left between them. The CDR3 spans 16 residues. Germline V lookup: CDR1 MNHEY, CDR2 SMNVEV (reference sequence). CDR3 in amino acids: CASSFGIQGVGEKLFF. The CDR3 DNA sequence: TGTGCCAGCAGTTTTGGGATACAGGGAGTTGGGGAAAAACTGTTTTTT.

This clone was recorded once. The chain joins TRBV5-1 to TRBJ1-4, with 9 bases fitting TRBD1. Looked up from germline, CDR1 is SGHRS and CDR2 is YFSETQ. The CDR3 extends over 15 amino acids. Trimming at V came to 0 bases and at J to 8 bases, leaving 5 bases not matched to a gene. In nucleotides, the CDR3 is TGCGCCAGCAGCTTGGAGGGACAGGGTGGCGAAAAACTGTTTTTT. Its protein product is CASSLEGQGGEKLFF.

The rearrangement links TRBV19 to TRBJ1-6; a weak D match, TRBD1 (6 bases). Between the trimmed V and J ends, which lost 9 bases and 6 bases, there was a span of 9 bases. Germline V lookup: CDR1 LNHDA, CDR2 SQIVND (reference sequence). This CDR3 is built from 12 residues. The CDR3 bases are TGTGCCAGCCAACAGGGTAATTCACCCCTCCACTTT. It translates to CASQQGNSPLHF.